What follows are 18 T cell receptor beta chains derived from one specimen sequenced in a study of technical replicates of blood from a handful of donors. The protocol was immunoSEQ multiplex PCR, while the TCRdb copy is restricted to in-frame clones and leaves out a portion. Of about 86,000 clones in the sample, over 90% are singletons; the top ten hold around 0.38%. Specimen: T cells isolated from PBMCs. These receptors were obtained from a human donor in good health.

The chain joins TRBV27 to TRBJ1-2; 7 bases are shared with TRBD1. V lost 7 bases to trimming and J lost 3 bases; unmatched junction nucleotides: 5. The germline V gene has CDR1 MNHEY and CDR2 SMNVEV (reference sequence). This CDR3 has 13 amino acids. CDR3 DNA: TGTGCCAGCACGGACAGGTCTGACTATGGCTACACCTTC. This gives the protein CASTDRSDYGYTF.

This chain uses TRBV2 with TRBJ2-5; the D gene is possibly TRBD1 (6 bases). Trimming took 10 bases from V and 5 from J, leaving 17 bases between them. The CDR3 consists of 13 residues. The V gene's germline CDR1 is SNHLY and CDR2 FYNNEI. CDR3 in amino acids: CAIQAGVQETQYF. The CDR3 coding sequence is TGTGCCATCCAAGCAGGGGTTCAGGAGACCCAGTACTTC.

The chain carries TRBV30 and TRBJ2-5; 10 nucleotides match TRBD2. Germline trimming cut 1 base from V and 4 bases from J; bases unmatched to any gene: 0. Germline V gene data show CDR1 as GTSNPN and CDR2 as SVGIG (reference sequence). The length of the CDR3 is 13 residues. The CDR3 DNA sequence: TGTGCCTGGAGTGGACTAGCGGGAGAGACCCAGTACTTC. Translated: CAWSGLAGETQYF.

This clone has just one count. This chain joins TRBV19 and TRBJ2-7; the match to TRBD2 covers 11 bases. With 3 bases clipped from V and 7 bases from J, the junction kept 8 bases outside the gene matches. Germline loops: CDR1 LNHDA, CDR2 SQIVND (reference sequence). The CDR3 runs to 15 residues. The DNA of the CDR3 is TGTGCCAGTAGTATTAGCGGGAGGGCCCTCAGGGAGCAGTACTTC. It encodes CASSISGRALREQYF. The full variable domain, with the rest looked up from reference TRBV19 and TRBJ2-7, is DGGITQSPKYLFRKEGQNVTLSCEQNLNHDAMYWYRQDPGQGLRLIYYSQIVNDFQKGDIAEGYSVSREKKESFPLTVTSAQKNPTAFYLCASSISGRALREQYFGPGTRLTVT.

This sequence joins TRBV6-6 and TRBJ2-5; possibly TRBD2 for D (5 bases). The CDR3 is made up of 14 amino acids. Germline V CDR1 and CDR2: MNHNY, SVGAGI (reference sequence). Trimming left V 2 bases short and J 5 bases short, with 12 bases between. This chain's CDR3 is CASSYVREMETQYF. Here the CDR3 DNA reads TGTGCCAGCAGTTACGTCCGGGAAATGGAGACCCAGTACTTC.

This chain connects TRBV27 to TRBJ2-7; tentatively, D is TRBD1 (6 bases). The CDR3 is made up of 15 amino acids. The germline V and J ends were trimmed by 1 base and 5 bases, with 15 bases remaining between them. Germline CDR1 MNHEY, CDR2 SMNVEV (reference sequence). The DNA of the CDR3 is TGTGCCAGCAGTTTATTGGTGCAGGGGACCAACGAGCAGTACTTC. Protein product: CASSLLVQGTNEQYF.

Only a few counts were recorded for this clone. The CDR3 DNA sequence: TGTGCCAGCAGCGAAACTAGCGGGAGTTTCCCCTCCTACGAGCAGTACTTC. Residues: CASSETSGSFPSYEQYF. The chain links TRBV5-8 to TRBJ2-7; 11 nucleotides align to TRBD2. This CDR3 region has 17 residues. Germline-derived CDR1 and CDR2 are SGHTS and YDEGEE. After removal of 4 bases from V and 0 bases from J, the junction contained 9 bases not matched to a gene.

J is TRBJ2-3 and V is TRBV5-1; the D is unclear. V gave up 0 bases and J gave up 4 bases, with 9 bases separating them. CDR1 and CDR2 from the germline V gene are SGHRS and YFSETQ. The CDR3 runs 14 residues. CDR3 sequence: CASSLVRLPDTQYF. The CDR3 bases are TGCGCCAGCAGCTTGGTCAGGTTGCCAGATACGCAGTATTTT.

The sample holds a few counts of this clone. The chain is built from TRBV30 and TRBJ1-5; D possibly corresponds to TRBD1 (6 bases). Trimming took 3 bases from V and 3 from J, leaving 9 bases between them. The CDR3 sequence is 13 residues long. Germline CDR1 and CDR2: GTSNPN and SVGIG (reference sequence). In nucleotides, the CDR3 is TGTGCCTGGAGGGGGGACAACAATCAGCCCCAGCATTTT. It codes for CAWRGDNNQPQHF.

The rearrangement joins TRBV7-6 to TRBJ2-3, with 9 bases identical to TRBD2. This CDR3 has 17 residues. J gave up 4 bases and V 0 bases, and 8 bases lay outside the gene matches. Looked up from germline, CDR1 is SGHVS and CDR2 is FNYEAQ. Here the CDR3 reads CASSLAVPSGIPDTQYF. The CDR3 DNA reads TGTGCCAGCAGCTTAGCGGTCCCTAGCGGGATACCAGATACGCAGTATTTT.

The chain carries TRBV27 and TRBJ2-7; D is perhaps TRBD2 (6 bases). Deletions cut 7 bases from V and 6 bases from J, with 16 bases between. The CDR3 has 13 amino acids. CDR1 is MNHEY, CDR2 SMNVEV, per germline (reference sequence). CDR3 loop: CASIRTPGGEQYF. CDR3 nucleotides: TGTGCCAGCATTCGGACGCCCGGGGGCGAGCAGTACTTC.

The chain links TRBV7-9 to TRBJ2-7; TRBD2 matches 10 bases. Germline CDR1 reads SEHNR; CDR2 reads FQNEAQ (reference sequence). After removal of 4 bases from V and 2 bases from J, the junction contained 8 bases not matched to a gene. The CDR3 is made up of 16 amino acids. DNA of the CDR3: TGTGCCAGCAGCTCCCCCGAAGCGGGAGGGCCCTACGAGCAGTACTTC. Protein product: CASSSPEAGGPYEQYF.

This rearrangement joins TRBV4-1 to TRBJ2-3; 9 nucleotides agree with TRBD2. Trimming cost V 0 bases and J 1 base; bases outside gene matches: 8. This CDR3 has 18 amino acids. Looked up from germline, CDR1 is MGHRA and CDR2 is YSYEKL. CDR3 DNA: TGCGCCAGCAGCCAAGATTTAGCTAGCGGGGCCCGCACAGATACGCAGTATTTT. Residues: CASSQDLASGARTDTQYF.

The V call is TRBV14, the J call TRBJ2-5; no clear D gene. The CDR3 runs to 15 residues. V lost 4 bases to trimming and J lost 5 bases, with 17 bases between them. Germline-derived CDR1 and CDR2 are SGHDN and FVKESK. The CDR3 DNA sequence: TGTGCCAGCAGCCCTAGGAACACCCGGCGGGAGACCCAGTACTTC. Translation gives CASSPRNTRRETQYF.

This chain's CDR3 is CAWSARRSSGNTIYF. The DNA of the CDR3 is TGTGCCTGGAGTGCGAGGCGGAGCTCTGGAAACACCATATATTTT. The V gene is TRBV30, the J gene TRBJ1-3; the D is unclear. Germline V gene data show CDR1 as GTSNPN and CDR2 as SVGIG (reference sequence). This CDR3 region has 15 residues. The V and J ends lost 1 base and 0 bases respectively, with 10 bases between them.

The rearrangement links TRBV7-2 to TRBJ1-4; a possible D gene is TRBD1 (6 bases). V was cut by 5 bases and J by 3 bases, with 16 bases left in between. Germline CDR1 is SGHTA and CDR2 is FQGNSA. The CDR3 covers 16 residues. CDR3: CASSHHYRVANEKLFF. CDR3 bases: TGTGCCAGCAGCCATCACTACAGGGTTGCTAATGAAAAACTGTTTTTT. Full variable domain (rest looked up from reference TRBV7-2 and TRBJ1-4): GAGVSQSPSNKVTEKGKDVELRCDPISGHTALYWYRQSLGQGLEFLIYFQGNSAPDKSGLPSDRFSAERTGGSVSTLTIQRTQQEDSAVYLCASSHHYRVANEKLFFGSGTQLSVL.

This clone came up once. J is TRBJ2-1 and V is TRBV29-1; 8 bases are a match to TRBD2. V was pared by 3 bases and J by 7 bases, with 5 bases of the junction left unmatched. CDR3 length: 13 residues. In germline, CDR1 is SQVTM, CDR2 ANQGSEA. CDR3 nucleotides: TGCAGCGTTGAGGGACTAGTCAGGAATGAGCAGTTCTTC. The encoded protein is CSVEGLVRNEQFF.

This chain uses TRBV19 with TRBJ2-1; TRBD2 matches 11 bases. Germline V gene sequence: CDR1 LNHDA, CDR2 SQIVND (reference sequence). V shed 5 bases, J shed 7 bases, and the junction held 10 bases outside the gene matches. CDR3 length: 16 residues. CDR3 residues: CASSSIAGGLLNEQFF. The CDR3 region has the DNA TGTGCCAGTAGTTCAATAGCGGGAGGGCTACTTAATGAGCAGTTCTTC.